Presented here are 29 T cell receptor beta chains from one specimen sequenced in a study of Graves' ophthalmopathy and Graves' hyperthyroidism. TCR beta CDR3 amplification used RNA transcripts. HTBI primers were employed in first-round RT-PCR, then a second-round multiplex PCR followed. TCRdb fed the multiplex PCR reads into MiXCR, producing one record per CDR3 protein. The repertoire holds a few hundred thousand distinct CDR3 sequences, under 25% seen once, with approximately 40% in the top ten. The sequencing sample was made of peripheral blood. Every receptor here comes from a woman between 45 and 60 years old with Graves' ophthalmopathy.

This clonotype has a count of ten or more. This sequence joins TRBV28 and TRBJ2-7, with 9 bases lining up with TRBD2. Germline V CDR1 and CDR2: MDHEN, SYDVKM. Germline trimming cut 10 bases from V and 3 bases from J; bases unmatched to any gene: 13. The CDR3 extends over 15 amino acids. The CDR3 spells CATKPPGTSRYEQYF. In DNA, the CDR3 is TGTGCCACCAAACCCCCCGGGACTAGCCGCTACGAGCAGTACTTC. Using reference TRBV28 and TRBJ2-7 for the parts outside the CDR3, the full variable domain is DVKVTQSSRYLVKRTGEKVFLECVQDMDHENMFWYRQDPGLGLRLIYFSYDVKMKEKGDIPEGYSVSREKKERFSLILESASTNQTSMYLCATKPPGTSRYEQYFGPGTRLTVT.

This clonotype was seen many times. The chain is built from TRBV6-5 and TRBJ2-6; TRBD1 agrees at 12 bases. The CDR3 spans 21 residues. J lost 0 bases, V lost 5 bases, and 14 bases had no gene match. Germline values: CDR1 MNHEY, CDR2 SVGAGI. CDR3 amino acids: CASSPPGTGGVFISGANVLTF. Written as DNA, the CDR3 is TGTGCCAGCAGTCCCCCCGGGACAGGGGGCGTGTTTATCTCTGGGGCCAACGTCCTGACTTTC.

About this clonotype: The junction departs from germline at one end; a sequencing error may be responsible. This chain uses TRBV6-1 with TRBJ1-1; no firm D call. Germline V lookup: CDR1 MNHNS, CDR2 SASEGT. The CDR3 is made up of 14 amino acids. CDR3 protein: CASSPLHLNSEASF. The DNA for the CDR3 is TGTGCCAGCAGTCCCCTTCACCTGAACTCTGAAGCTTCCTTT.

This clonotype was recorded many times. This chain links TRBV19 with TRBJ2-7; D gene unclear. The CDR3 is 12 residues long. With 5 bases removed from V and 3 bases from J, the gap between germline ends came to 8 bases. Germline loops: CDR1 LNHDA, CDR2 SQIVND (reference sequence). The CDR3 DNA is TGTGCCAGTAGTTGGTCAGACTACGAGCAGTACTTC. It specifies CASSWSDYEQYF.

This chain connects TRBV6-1 to TRBJ2-7, with 10 bases identical to TRBD1. In germline, CDR1 is MNHNS, CDR2 SASEGT. The CDR3 consists of 15 residues. V dropped 5 bases and J dropped 5; count of bases not matched to a gene: 9. The CDR3 reads CASSPGTGDVHEQYF. In DNA, the CDR3 is TGTGCCAGCAGTCCCGGGACAGGGGATGTCCACGAGCAGTACTTC.

This clonotype was seen repeatedly, ten times or more. The chain is built from TRBV20-1 and TRBJ2-2; D is ambiguous. Germline CDR1 is DFQATT and CDR2 is SNEGSKA (reference sequence). CDR3 size: 15 residues. V was trimmed by 3 bases and J by 0 bases, leaving 11 bases between them. CDR3 sequence reads: CSASLGATNTGELFF. CDR3 bases: TGCAGTGCTAGTCTCGGAGCTACGAACACCGGGGAGCTGTTTTTT.

This clonotype has more than one count but fewer than ten. The J gene is TRBJ2-7, the V gene TRBV5-6; D gene ambiguous. The CDR3 totals 17 residues. CDR1 is SGHDT, CDR2 YYEEEE, per germline. V lost 4 bases, J lost 1 base, and 21 bases lay in between. CDR3 in amino acids: CASSAGVSHQWSYEQYF. The CDR3 nucleotides are TGTGCCAGCAGCGCCGGCGTTAGTCACCAGTGGTCCTACGAGCAGTACTTC.

The rearrangement links TRBV5-1 to TRBJ2-5, with 12 bases lining up with TRBD2. CDR3 length: 18 amino acids. J gave up 5 bases and V 1 base, and 12 bases lay outside the gene matches. Looked up from germline, CDR1 is SGHRS and CDR2 is YFSETQ. CDR3: CASSLTTSGSPEWETQYF. The CDR3 nucleotides are TGCGCCAGCAGCTTGACGACTAGCGGGAGTCCGGAGTGGGAGACCCAGTACTTC.

This clonotype was observed at least ten times. The V call is TRBV12-3 or TRBV12-4, the J call TRBJ2-2; D may correspond to TRBD1 or TRBD2 (5 bases each). Trimming removed 5 bases from V and 1 base from J, with 11 bases in between. This CDR3 region has 15 residues. The CDR3 coding sequence is TGTGCCAGCAGTCTAACAGGACTGAACACCGGGGAGCTGTTTTTT. It codes for CASSLTGLNTGELFF.

This clonotype was observed a handful of times. The chain carries TRBV5-1 and TRBJ2-5; 9 positions match TRBD1. Germline V gives CDR1 SGHRS, CDR2 YFSETQ. Trimming removed 4 bases from V and 4 bases from J; junction bases left unmatched: 5. This CDR3 comprises 14 residues. CDR3 in amino acids: CASSHTGGPETQYF. CDR3 bases: TGCGCCAGCAGCCACACAGGGGGCCCAGAGACCCAGTACTTC. Full variable domain (missing parts from reference TRBV5-1 and TRBJ2-5): KAGVTQTPRYLIKTRGQQVTLSCSPISGHRSVSWYQQTPGQGLQFLFEYFSETQRNKGNFPGRFSGRQFSNSRSEMNVSTLELGDSALYLCASSHTGGPETQYFGPGTRLLVL.

The sample holds many counts of this clonotype. CDR3 residues: CASSYMGTYEQYF. As DNA, the CDR3 is TGTGCCAGCAGTTACATGGGCACCTACGAGCAGTACTTC. This chain connects TRBV6-2 or TRBV6-3 to TRBJ2-7; D is unclear. Per the germline V gene, CDR1 is MNHEY and CDR2 is SVGEGT. This CDR3 is built from 13 residues. V was clipped by 2 bases and J by 2 bases, with 7 bases between them.

This clonotype has more than one count but fewer than ten. The chain couples TRBV20-1 to TRBJ1-2; no clear D. This CDR3 region has 11 residues. CDR1 is DFQATT, CDR2 SNEGSKA, per germline (reference sequence). Trimming took 5 bases from V and 11 from J, leaving 15 bases between them. The CDR3 sequence: CSASVPGGYTF. In DNA form, the CDR3 reads TGCAGTGCTTCCGTCCCTGGAGGATACACCTTC.

V usage is TRBV6-1 and J usage is TRBJ1-2, with D unclear. Germline assignment: CDR1 MNHNS and CDR2 SASEGT. The V gene lost 1 base and the J gene lost 8 bases, with 11 bases spanning the gap. This CDR3 comprises 13 residues. The DNA for the CDR3 is TGTGCCAGCAGTGAAGGACGGACTATGGGCTACACCTTC. Amino acid sequence: CASSEGRTMGYTF.

In its sample, this clonotype was seen many times. The chain has TRBV12-3 or TRBV12-4 and TRBJ1-1; 7 bases match TRBD1. The CDR3 consists of 14 residues. The junction had 5 bases not matched to a gene; V was cut back by 6 bases and J by 1 base. Written as DNA, the CDR3 is TGTGCCAGCAGGTACAGGGGCCGGAACACTGAAGCTTTCTTT. Protein: CASRYRGRNTEAFF.

This clonotype was observed many times. The chain uses TRBV5-1 and TRBJ2-7; 7 positions agree with TRBD1. Germline V lookup: CDR1 SGHRS, CDR2 YFSETQ. The CDR3 extends over 15 amino acids. V gave up 0 bases and J gave up 6 bases; unmatched junction bases: 9. CDR3: CASSLAGLPGGEQYF. CDR3 DNA sequence: TGCGCCAGCAGCTTGGCCGGTCTTCCAGGGGGCGAGCAGTACTTC.

This clonotype has at least ten counts. J is TRBJ1-1 and V is TRBV30; 7 bases fit TRBD1. With 8 bases clipped from V and 2 bases from J, the junction kept 5 bases outside the gene matches. The CDR3 runs 12 residues. The germline CDR1 and CDR2 sequences are GTSNPN and SVGIG (reference sequence). The CDR3 loop is CAGTDTNTEAFF. CDR3 nucleotides: TGTGCCGGGACAGATACAAACACTGAAGCTTTCTTT.

This clonotype was counted ten times or more. The V call is TRBV19, the J call TRBJ1-1; the D is unclear. The CDR3 runs 14 residues. The V end lost 5 bases, the J end lost 0 bases, and 10 bases lay between the germline ends. Per the germline V gene, CDR1 is LNHDA and CDR2 is SQIVND (reference sequence). CDR3 residues: CASSLSLMNTEAFF. CDR3 sequence (DNA): TGTGCCAGTAGTTTGAGCCTGATGAACACTGAAGCTTTCTTT.

This clonotype was seen repeatedly, ten times or more. The V gene is TRBV28, the J gene TRBJ2-5; D possibly corresponds to TRBD2 (5 bases). CDR1 and CDR2 (germline): MDHEN, SYDVKM. V gave up 7 bases and J gave up 2 bases, with 14 bases separating them. The CDR3 spans 14 residues. This chain's CDR3 is CASKFPGRQETQYF. CDR3 nucleotides: TGTGCCAGCAAATTCCCGGGAAGGCAAGAGACCCAGTACTTC.

This clonotype was picked up a small number of times. The V call is TRBV28, the J call TRBJ1-5, with 7 bases lining up with TRBD1. V dropped 5 bases and J dropped 4; count of bases not matched to a gene: 5. Germline V gene lookup returns CDR1 MDHEN and CDR2 SYDVKM. There are 14 residues in the CDR3. For the CDR3, the DNA is TGTGCCAGCAGTGAGGGACAGACGAATCAGCCCCAGCATTTT. Translated, it gives CASSEGQTNQPQHF. The full variable domain, its missing parts supplied by reference TRBV28 and TRBJ1-5, is DVKVTQSSRYLVKRTGEKVFLECVQDMDHENMFWYRQDPGLGLRLIYFSYDVKMKEKGDIPEGYSVSREKKERFSLILESASTNQTSMYLCASSEGQTNQPQHFGDGTRLSIL.

Many counts were recorded for this clonotype. Written as DNA, the CDR3 is TGTGCCAGCAGTTTAGGGACAGGCATGATGTCTGGCTACACCTTC. The encoded protein is CASSLGTGMMSGYTF. This chain joins TRBV12-3 or TRBV12-4 and TRBJ1-2; the match to TRBD1 covers 7 bases. J lost 7 bases, V lost 1 base, and 9 bases had no gene match. CDR3 length equals 15 residues.

This clonotype was counted a single time. The rearrangement links TRBV27 to TRBJ1-1; TRBD1 is a possible D gene (6 bases). V lost 5 bases, J lost 0 bases, and 7 bases lay in between. CDR1 MNHEY and CDR2 SMNVEV come from the germline V gene (reference sequence). The CDR3 has 13 residues. CDR3 residues: CASSDRLNTEAFF. CDR3 coding DNA: TGTGCCAGCAGTGACAGGTTGAACACTGAAGCTTTCTTT.

This clonotype was detected many times. The V call is TRBV3-1, the J call TRBJ2-5; TRBD1 agrees at 7 bases. After removal of 1 base from V and 3 bases from J, the junction contained 8 bases not matched to a gene. Germline V CDR1 and CDR2: LGHDT, YNNKEL (reference sequence). The CDR3 has 16 residues. CDR3 sequence: CASSQGRDRVKETQYF. In DNA form, the CDR3 reads TGTGCCAGCAGCCAAGGCAGGGACAGAGTAAAAGAGACCCAGTACTTC.

This clonotype was observed at least ten times. The rearrangement links TRBV5-1 to TRBJ1-1, with 7 bases lining up with TRBD1. The V gene end was trimmed by 0 bases and the J gene end by 5 bases; junction bases not matched to a gene: 4. This CDR3 contains 14 residues. Germline CDR1 reads SGHRS; CDR2 reads YFSETQ. The CDR3 region is CASSLGSGGTEAFF. The CDR3 DNA follows: TGCGCCAGCAGCTTGGGCTCAGGGGGAACTGAAGCTTTCTTT.

This clonotype has ten or more counts. The chain joins TRBV7-2 to TRBJ2-5, with 8 positions matching TRBD1. Germline V CDR1 and CDR2: SGHTA, FQGNSA. The CDR3 is 16 residues long. J gave up 2 bases and V 5 bases, and 10 bases lay outside the gene matches. The CDR3 nucleotides read TGTGCCAGCAGCGTGGGTCCCGGGACAGGACAAGAGACCCAGTACTTC. Translation: CASSVGPGTGQETQYF.

This clonotype was picked up many times. The V call is TRBV20-1, the J call TRBJ2-7; D might be TRBD1 or TRBD2, each matching 5 bases. The CDR3 length is 13 residues. The ends were cut back, 5 bases at V and 0 bases at J, with 11 bases in the middle. Germline CDR1 is DFQATT and CDR2 is SNEGSKA (reference sequence). CDR3 DNA sequence: TGCAGTGCTCCGGGACCGAGCTCCTACGAGCAGTACTTC. Residues: CSAPGPSSYEQYF.

In its sample, this clonotype was seen many times. V and J are TRBV6-1 and TRBJ2-5, with D possibly TRBD1 on 5 matching bases. The ends were cut back, 6 bases at V and 5 bases at J, with 22 bases in the middle. The CDR3 sequence is 16 residues long. Germline V gene lookup returns CDR1 MNHNS and CDR2 SASEGT. The chain's CDR3 is CASSDIRDGVVETQYF. CDR3 DNA sequence: TGTGCCAGCAGCGATATCAGGGATGGGGTCGTTGAGACCCAGTACTTC.

Many counts were recorded for this clonotype. The rearrangement joins TRBV6-5 to TRBJ2-2, with TRBD2 matching over 7 bases. V shed 0 bases and J 7 bases; nucleotides not matched to a gene: 5. The germline CDR1 and CDR2 sequences are MNHEY and SVGAGI. CDR3 length: 15 residues. CDR3 protein: CASSYSGGRDGELFF. The CDR3 DNA follows: TGTGCCAGCAGTTACTCGGGGGGGAGGGACGGGGAGCTGTTTTTT.

This clonotype was counted at least ten times. This chain connects TRBV19 to TRBJ2-6; 7 bases are a match to TRBD1. There are 18 residues in the CDR3. V dropped 7 bases and J dropped 2; count of bases not matched to a gene: 14. In germline, CDR1 is LNHDA, CDR2 SQIVND (reference sequence). The CDR3 DNA reads as TGTGCCAGTAAGTTGGAACCCGACAGGGCGACTGGGGCCAACGTCCTGACTTTC. Protein: CASKLEPDRATGANVLTF.

This clonotype was picked up many times. The chain is built from TRBV20-1 and TRBJ1-5; TRBD1 matches at 8 bases. The CDR3 spans 15 residues. With 3 bases clipped from V and 6 bases from J, the junction kept 10 bases outside the gene matches. Germline CDR1 and CDR2: DFQATT and SNEGSKA (reference sequence). DNA for the CDR3: TGCAGTGCTAGGAGGCCAGGGGGCGGTGGTCAGCCCCAGCATTTT. It specifies CSARRPGGGGQPQHF.